Listed below are T cell receptor beta chains from one sample, sequenced in a study of cytomegalovirus exposure and HLA in healthy donors. The data were produced by immunoSEQ multiplex PCR, yet TCRdb's version contains in-frame clones alone and is incomplete. The sample yields about 82,000 clones, around 92% seen once. The sample comprised PBMCs. The receptors derive from a man younger than 30 in good health and CMV-seronegative. Each CDR3 is given with its conserved first and last residue. D genes are given only for firm matches. The size field is filled for only some rows; it gives once, few, many or a size class.

TRBJ2-1 . TRBV6-5 . 13 CASSYSNTNEQFF TGTGCCAGCAGTTACTCGAACACGAATGAGCAGTTCTTC
TRBJ2-7 . TRBV19 TRBD1 15 CASSIIGTGAYEQYF TGTGCCAGTAGTATTATCGGGACAGGGGCCTACGAGCAGTACTTC
TRBJ1-5 . TRBV5-1 . 15 CASSLEAGRTQPQHF TGCGCCAGCAGCTTGGAAGCAGGGAGGACTCAGCCCCAGCATTTT
TRBJ2-7 . TRBV5-1 TRBD2 16 CASSPGAGGTSYEQYF TGCGCCAGCAGCCCGGGTGCGGGGGGCACATCCTACGAGCAGTACTTC
TRBJ2-4 . TRBV6-5 TRBD1 15 CASSSTQGTKNIQYF TGTGCCAGCAGTTCCACACAGGGGACCAAAAACATTCAGTACTTC
TRBJ2-2 . TRBV7-9 . 14 CASSLREGTGELFF TGTGCCAGCAGCTTGAGGGAAGGCACCGGGGAGCTGTTTTTT
TRBJ2-7 once TRBV6-1 TRBD1 16 CASSEQSGQFSYEQYF TGTGCCAGCAGTGAACAATCGGGACAGTTCTCCTACGAGCAGTACTTC
TRBJ1-5 . TRBV5-5 TRBD1 16 CASSEHPGTGNQPQHF TGTGCCAGCAGCGAACACCCCGGGACAGGGAATCAGCCCCAGCATTTT
TRBJ1-5 . TRBV5-1 . 13 CASSARGDQPQHF TGCGCCAGCAGTGCCCGCGGGGATCAGCCCCAGCATTTT
TRBJ1-1 . TRBV10-3 . 12 CAIRTENTEAFF TGTGCCATCAGGACAGAGAACACTGAAGCTTTCTTT
TRBJ1-5 . TRBV5-4 TRBD1 15 CASSTGTGDNQPQHF TGTGCCAGCAGCACCGGGACAGGGGACAATCAGCCCCAGCATTTT
TRBJ2-1 . TRBV18 . 13 CASSPDSYNEQFF TGTGCCAGCTCACCGGACAGCTACAATGAGCAGTTCTTC
TRBJ2-4 . TRBV6-6 . 15 CASSYGAVLTNIQYF TGTGCCAGCAGTTACGGGGCGGTCCTCACGAACATTCAGTACTTC
TRBJ1-5 . TRBV11-3 . 13 CASSLGGSQPQHF TGTGCCAGCAGCTTAGGTGGCAGTCAGCCCCAGCATTTT
TRBJ1-2 . TRBV4-1 . 14 CASSQEQSVYGYTF TGCGCCAGCAGCCAAGAGCAGAGCGTTTACGGCTACACCTTC
TRBJ2-7 . TRBV4-2 TRBD2 16 CASSYSTSGSSYEQYF TGTGCCAGCAGCTACTCCACTAGCGGGAGCTCCTACGAGCAGTACTTC